The 31 T cell receptor beta chains in this list originate from one sample, sequenced in a study of blood T cells in healthy people across ages. Primed by a sample-barcoded 5' primer and a J-beta primer mix, a second PCR proceeded for roughly 7 to 12 cycles. TCRdb re-called the 5' RACE reads through MiXCR, storing one row per CDR3 protein. Of around 1,900,000 distinct CDR3 sequences detected, around 40% appear once; the ten largest clones hold roughly 24%. Sample: blood. These receptors all stem from a human donor in good health.

This clonotype was detected a few times. Since no conserved phenylalanine or tryptophan closes the CDR3, a read error is the likely cause. This chain joins TRBV6-5 and TRBJ1-2; 10 positions agree with TRBD1. This CDR3 contains 12 residues. Unmatched junction bases numbered 2, after V lost 6 bases and J lost 7 bases. The V gene's germline CDR1 is MNHEY and CDR2 SVGAGI. This CDR3 is CASSRDRGGYTV. For the CDR3, the DNA is TGTGCCAGCAGCCGGGACAGGGGTGGCTACACCGTC.

J is TRBJ1-1 and V is TRBV2, with 8 bases matching TRBD1. The CDR3 sequence is 13 residues long. Germline values: CDR1 SNHLY, CDR2 FYNNEI. Germline trimming cut 7 bases from V and 3 bases from J; bases unmatched to any gene: 4. The CDR3 sequence: CASTSGGYTEAFF. In nucleotides, the CDR3 is TGTGCCAGCACCTCAGGGGGCTACACTGAAGCTTTCTTT.

The chain is built from TRBV7-2 and TRBJ1-1; tentative D call: TRBD1 (5 bases). The CDR3 length is 16 residues. Germline V gene data show CDR1 as SGHTA and CDR2 as FQGNSA. The V end was cut by 1 base, the J end by 11 bases, with 23 bases between. CDR3 DNA sequence: TGTGCCAGCAGCTTAGGGGCGTCAAGGACAACCCAGGAGGCTTTCTTT. Residues: CASSLGASRTTQEAFF.

CDR3 nucleotide sequence: TGTGCCAGCAGTTACTCTCCGAGGCGGGGTTACAATGAGCAGTTCTTC. Translated: CASSYSPRRGYNEQFF. This sequence joins TRBV6-5 and TRBJ2-1; a weak D match, TRBD2 (6 bases). The CDR3 is made up of 16 amino acids. CDR1 MNHEY and CDR2 SVGAGI come from the germline V gene. V lost 0 bases and J lost 4, with 13 bases in between.

The J gene is TRBJ2-6, the V gene TRBV14; TRBD1 matches at 7 bases. The CDR3 is made up of 20 amino acids. V dropped 1 base and J dropped 2; count of bases not matched to a gene: 14. Germline-derived CDR1 and CDR2 are SGHDN and FVKESK. As DNA, the CDR3 is TGTGCCAGCAGCCAAGTTGAGGGGGCAGAGCTATTTGCTGGGGCCAACGTCCTGACTTTC. This encodes CASSQVEGAELFAGANVLTF.

This clonotype has only a few counts. Germline and junction disagree at one end, which may indicate a read error. The V gene is TRBV29-1, the J gene TRBJ2-5; tentatively, D is TRBD1 or TRBD2 (5 bases each). Germline V CDR1 and CDR2: SQVTM, ANQGSEA. There are 12 residues in the CDR3. The CDR3 nucleotides are TGCAGCATTGAGGGGTATGAAGAGACCCAGTACTTC. Protein product: CSIEGYEETQYF.

This clonotype was seen only a few times. This chain's CDR3 is CASSSPGQGRTDTQYF. The CDR3 bases are TGTGCCAGCAGCTCGCCGGGACAGGGGAGGACAGATACGCAGTATTTT. The chain joins TRBV7-9 to TRBJ2-3, with TRBD1 identical over 10 bases. Trimming removed 4 bases from V and 3 bases from J; junction bases left unmatched: 7. Germline-derived CDR1 and CDR2 are SEHNR and FQNEAQ (reference sequence). The CDR3 spans 16 residues.

This clonotype was seen more than once but under ten times. The chain combines TRBV4-1 with TRBJ1-6; a possible D gene is TRBD1 (5 bases). V lost 1 base and J 14 bases, leaving 30 bases between the germline ends. The V gene's germline CDR1 is MGHRA and CDR2 YSYEKL. The CDR3 totals 19 residues. The CDR3: CASSQGVGQAGAMDLALHF. CDR3 DNA sequence: TGCGCCAGCAGCCAAGGTGTAGGCCAGGCTGGGGCCATGGATCTGGCCCTCCACTTT.

This clonotype appeared a few times. V is TRBV7-9 and J is TRBJ2-5; D gene ambiguous. Trimming took 0 bases from V and 4 from J, leaving 12 bases between them. The CDR3 covers 15 residues. Germline CDR1 SEHNR, CDR2 FQNEAQ (reference sequence). The CDR3 DNA reads TGTGCCAGCAGCTTAGCGGCGCCATTACGAGAGACCCAGTACTTC. This translates into CASSLAAPLRETQYF.

The chain employs TRBV4-3 and TRBJ2-7, with TRBD2 identical over 13 bases. Germline CDR1 reads LGHNA; CDR2 reads YSLEER. V lost 1 base to trimming and J lost 2 bases; unmatched junction nucleotides: 5. CDR3 size: 17 residues. The CDR3 protein is CASSQGTGLAGPYEQYF. In nucleotides, the CDR3 is TGCGCCAGCAGCCAAGGAACGGGACTAGCGGGACCCTACGAGCAGTACTTC.

This rearrangement joins TRBV5-1 to TRBJ2-3; no reliable D call. The V end lost 0 bases, the J end lost 5 bases, and 16 bases lay between the germline ends. The length of the CDR3 is 16 residues. In germline, CDR1 is SGHRS, CDR2 YFSETQ. CDR3 in amino acids: CASSLVERRTGDTQYF. CDR3 nucleotides: TGCGCCAGCAGCTTGGTGGAGAGACGCACTGGAGATACGCAGTATTTT.

The CDR3 coding sequence is TGTGCCAGCAAGAGGGACAACACAGATACGCAGTATTTT. This encodes CASKRDNTDTQYF. The chain carries TRBV6-1 and TRBJ2-3; possibly TRBD1 for D (6 bases). The CDR3 runs to 13 residues. Trimming removed 7 bases at V and 2 bases at J, with 10 bases between. Looked up from germline, CDR1 is MNHNS and CDR2 is SASEGT.

The chain recombines TRBV6-2 or TRBV6-3 with TRBJ2-1, with D possibly TRBD2 on 5 matching bases. CDR3 length: 16 amino acids. Germline lookup yields CDR1 MNHEY and CDR2 SVGEGT. Trimming took 5 bases from V and 4 from J, leaving 18 bases between them. The CDR3 protein is CASSPSQEAKYNEQFF. CDR3 DNA: TGTGCCAGCAGTCCTTCCCAGGAGGCAAAATACAATGAGCAGTTCTTC.

Comments on this clonotype: Given a much more abundant clone one base away, this may be a read error. The chain links TRBV28 to TRBJ1-5, with D unclear. CDR3 length equals 15 residues. From germline, CDR1 is MDHEN and CDR2 SYDVKM. This CDR3 is CVSSLWQRVRQPQHF. The CDR3 nucleotides are TGTGTCAGCAGTTTATGGCAGAGGGTAAGACAGCCCCAGCATTTT.

This sequence joins TRBV7-2 and TRBJ1-1; the match to TRBD1 covers 7 bases. The germline V gene has CDR1 SGHTA and CDR2 FQGNSA. V lost 4 bases to trimming and J lost 4 bases; unmatched junction nucleotides: 9. This CDR3 is built from 15 residues. CDR3 in DNA: TGTGCCAGCAGCTCTGACAGGGACTGGGGCACTGAAGCTTTCTTT. Translation: CASSSDRDWGTEAFF. The whole variable domain, remainder taken from reference TRBV7-2 and TRBJ1-1, is GAGVSQSPSNKVTEKGKDVELRCDPISGHTALYWYRQSLGQGLEFLIYFQGNSAPDKSGLPSDRFSAERTGGSVSTLTIQRTQQEDSAVYLCASSSDRDWGTEAFFGQGTRLTVV.

This clonotype was counted a few times. DNA of the CDR3: TGTGCCAGCAGCTTTTACGTTCTGGAGACCGCGGCGAACACTGAAGCTTTCTTT. Translation gives CASSFYVLETAANTEAFF. The rearrangement joins TRBV7-2 to TRBJ1-1; D not resolved. V was clipped by 3 bases and J by 1 base, with 21 bases between them. CDR3 length: 18 residues. Germline CDR1 is SGHTA and CDR2 is FQGNSA.

This clonotype turned up a few times. V gene TRBV13 combines with J gene TRBJ2-1; D remains unclear. Per the germline V gene, CDR1 is PRHDT and CDR2 is FYEKMQ (reference sequence). Trimming pared 4 bases from V and 10 bases from J, leaving 14 bases between. This CDR3 has 13 residues. CDR3 protein: CASSSETEPEQFF. CDR3 sequence (DNA): TGTGCCAGCAGCTCCGAAACGGAACCCGAGCAGTTCTTC. The full variable domain, in which reference TRBV13 and TRBJ2-1 provide the parts outside the CDR3, is AAGVIQSPRHLIKEKRETATLKCYPIPRHDTVYWYQQGPGQDPQFLISFYEKMQSDKGSIPDRFSAQQFSDYHSELNMSSLELGDSALYFCASSSETEPEQFFGPGTRLTVL.

In regard to this clonotype: A much larger clone differs from this one at a single base, so this may be a read error. The chain couples TRBV5-5 to TRBJ2-7; tentatively, D is TRBD1 (6 bases). Trimming took off 0 bases at V and 3 bases at J, with 10 bases between the two ends. Germline values: CDR1 SGHKS, CDR2 YYEKEE (reference sequence). The CDR3 runs to 14 residues. The CDR3 protein is CASSLVADSYEQYF. CDR3 nucleotide sequence: TGTGCCAGCAGCTTGGTCGCGGACAGCTACGAGCAGTACTTC.

The rearrangement links TRBV7-6 to TRBJ1-5; 8 bases match TRBD1. The trim removed 1 base at V and 5 bases at J, leaving 7 bases unmatched. Germline CDR1 and CDR2: SGHVS and FNYEAQ. The length of the CDR3 is 16 residues. In DNA form, the CDR3 reads TGTGCCAGCAGCTTAGGGCCCGACAGGGGAGATCAGCCCCAGCATTTT. Translating gives CASSLGPDRGDQPQHF.

V is TRBV10-3 and J is TRBJ2-1; the match to TRBD1 covers 10 bases. Looked up from germline, CDR1 is ENHRY and CDR2 is SYGVKD. The CDR3 contains 15 residues. J was trimmed by 2 bases and V by 3 bases; bases with no gene match: 1. The CDR3: CAISEGTGAYNEQFF. The CDR3 DNA follows: TGTGCCATCAGTGAAGGGACAGGGGCCTACAATGAGCAGTTCTTC.

J is TRBJ2-1 and V is TRBV7-2; no definite D call. CDR3 size: 14 residues. Germline CDR1 reads SGHTA; CDR2 reads FQGNSA. The V gene lost 1 base and the J gene lost 3 bases, with 7 bases spanning the gap. The DNA for the CDR3 is TGTGCCAGCAGCTTAGTAGTGGGCTACAATGAGCAGTTCTTC. Translation: CASSLVVGYNEQFF.

The gene calls are TRBV11-2 and TRBJ2-1; the match to TRBD2 covers 12 bases. Germline lookup yields CDR1 SGHAT and CDR2 FQNNGV. The CDR3 length is 22 residues. The V gene end was trimmed by 5 bases and the J gene end by 6 bases; junction bases not matched to a gene: 26. CDR3 in amino acids: CASSLSPARRLAGGRFRNEQFF. The CDR3 DNA is TGTGCCAGCAGCCTCAGCCCTGCGAGGAGGCTAGCGGGGGGGCGGTTCCGCAATGAGCAGTTCTTC.

The chain employs TRBV28 and TRBJ2-7, with TRBD1 matching 8 bases. V gave up 2 bases and J gave up 4 bases; unmatched junction bases: 7. CDR1 and CDR2 (germline): MDHEN, SYDVKM. CDR3 length equals 15 residues. In nucleotides, the CDR3 is TGTGCCAGCAGTTTAAGACAGGGGCTGGGATACGAGCAGTACTTC. Its translation: CASSLRQGLGYEQYF.

The J gene is TRBJ1-4, the V gene TRBV7-2; a weak D match, TRBD1 (6 bases). The CDR3 totals 17 residues. Germline V gene lookup returns CDR1 SGHTA and CDR2 FQGNSA. Trimming took off 4 bases at V and 0 bases at J, with 15 bases between the two ends. CDR3 loop: CASSWGDKHATNEKLFF. CDR3 coding DNA: TGTGCCAGCAGCTGGGGGGACAAACATGCAACTAATGAAAAACTGTTTTTT.

The V gene is TRBV7-2, the J gene TRBJ2-7, with TRBD1 matching over 7 bases. V was pared by 5 bases and J by 0 bases, with 13 bases of the junction left unmatched. Germline V gene sequence: CDR1 SGHTA, CDR2 FQGNSA. This CDR3 is built from 17 residues. CDR3 residues: CASSQLGQSIYSYEQYF. DNA for the CDR3: TGTGCCAGCAGCCAGTTGGGACAGTCAATATACTCCTACGAGCAGTACTTC.

The rearrangement uses TRBV25-1 and TRBJ2-2; D gene unclear. V lost 0 bases and J 0 bases, leaving 11 bases between the germline ends. The germline gives CDR1 MGHDK, CDR2 SYGVNS. The CDR3 is made up of 17 amino acids. CDR3 loop: CASSEYRSGPNTGELFF. The CDR3 bases are TGTGCCAGCAGTGAATATCGTTCCGGGCCGAACACCGGGGAGCTGTTTTTT.

CDR3 region: CASSRQVATNEKLFF. The CDR3 coding sequence is TGTGCCAGCAGTCGGCAGGTTGCAACTAATGAAAAACTGTTTTTT. The genes are TRBV27 and TRBJ1-4; D not certain. Trimming left V 5 bases short and J 0 bases short, with 10 bases between. CDR1 is MNHEY and CDR2 is SMNVEV in the germline V gene (reference sequence). The CDR3 runs 15 residues.

A few counts support this clonotype. This chain's CDR3 is CASSSGDGTGNYGYTF. As DNA, the CDR3 is TGCGCCAGCAGCTCGGGGGACGGAACGGGGAACTATGGCTACACCTTC. The chain uses TRBV5-1 and TRBJ1-2; TRBD1 might be the D (5 bases). V lost 3 bases and J 2 bases, leaving 17 bases between the germline ends. CDR3 size: 16 residues. Germline assignment: CDR1 SGHRS and CDR2 YFSETQ.

This rearrangement joins TRBV13 to TRBJ2-3, with TRBD2 matching 8 bases. Germline lookup yields CDR1 PRHDT and CDR2 FYEKMQ (reference sequence). V shed 3 bases, J shed 2 bases, and the junction held 7 bases outside the gene matches. This CDR3 contains 16 residues. In DNA form, the CDR3 reads TGTGCCAGCAGCTTCCTCGGGGGGGCCCTCACAGATACGCAGTATTTT. Protein sequence: CASSFLGGALTDTQYF.

The chain uses TRBV11-1 and TRBJ2-5; D is undetermined. The germline gives CDR1 SGHAT, CDR2 FQDESV (reference sequence). V was pared by 4 bases and J by 7 bases, with 13 bases between. The CDR3 extends over 13 amino acids. As DNA, the CDR3 is TGTGCCAGCAGCTCCCTCGCCGGAGCGACCCAGTACTTC. This encodes CASSSLAGATQYF.

The V gene is TRBV20-1, the J gene TRBJ1-6; D is uncertain. The CDR3 totals 16 residues. Per germline, CDR1 DFQATT and CDR2 SNEGSKA (reference sequence). Deletions cut 5 bases from V and 3 bases from J, with 17 bases between. The CDR3 bases are TGCAGTGCTTTGGGCACAGATTATCACTATAATTCACCCCTCCACTTT. Its protein product is CSALGTDYHYNSPLHF.